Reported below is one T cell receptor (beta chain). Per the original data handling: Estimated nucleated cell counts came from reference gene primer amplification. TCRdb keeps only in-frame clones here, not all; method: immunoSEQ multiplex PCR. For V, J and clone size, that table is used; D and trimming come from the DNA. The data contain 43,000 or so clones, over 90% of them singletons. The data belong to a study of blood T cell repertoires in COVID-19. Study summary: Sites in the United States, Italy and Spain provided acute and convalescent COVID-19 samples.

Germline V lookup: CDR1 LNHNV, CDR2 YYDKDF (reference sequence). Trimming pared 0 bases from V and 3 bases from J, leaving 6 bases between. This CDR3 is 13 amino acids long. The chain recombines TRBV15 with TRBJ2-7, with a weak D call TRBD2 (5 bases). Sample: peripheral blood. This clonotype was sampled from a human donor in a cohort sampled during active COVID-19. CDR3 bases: TGTGCCACCAGCAGAGAGGGGAGCTACGAGCAGTACTTC. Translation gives CATSREGSYEQYF.